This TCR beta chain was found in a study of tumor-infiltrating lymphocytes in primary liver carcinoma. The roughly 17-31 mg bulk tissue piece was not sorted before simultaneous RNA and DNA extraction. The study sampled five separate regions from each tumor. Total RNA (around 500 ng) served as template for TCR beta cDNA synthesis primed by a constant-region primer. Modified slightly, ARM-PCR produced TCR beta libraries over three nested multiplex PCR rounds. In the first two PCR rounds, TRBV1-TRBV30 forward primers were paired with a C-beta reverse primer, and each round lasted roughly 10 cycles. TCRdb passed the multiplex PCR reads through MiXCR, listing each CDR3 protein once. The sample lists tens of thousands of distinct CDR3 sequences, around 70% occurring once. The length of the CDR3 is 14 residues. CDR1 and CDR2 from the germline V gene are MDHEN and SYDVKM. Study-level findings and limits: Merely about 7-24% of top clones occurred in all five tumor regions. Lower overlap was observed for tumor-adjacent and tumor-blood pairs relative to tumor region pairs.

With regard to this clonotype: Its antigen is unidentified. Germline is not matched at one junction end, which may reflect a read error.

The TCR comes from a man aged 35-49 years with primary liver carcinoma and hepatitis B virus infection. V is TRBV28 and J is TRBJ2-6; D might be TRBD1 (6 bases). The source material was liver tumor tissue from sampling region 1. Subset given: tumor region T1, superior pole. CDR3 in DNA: TGTGCCAGCATTGACAGGCCTGGGGTCAACGTCCTGACTTTC. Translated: CASIDRPGVNVLTF.